This TCR beta chain was identified during a study of glioma-infiltrating T cells after dendritic cell vaccination. Study at large: Patients received three intradermal dendritic cell vaccine injections at biweekly intervals.

V shed 4 bases, J shed 6 bases, and the junction held 5 bases outside the gene matches. This CDR3 comprises 13 residues. Germline V gives CDR1 SGHNT, CDR2 YYREEE (reference sequence). Generated by immunoSEQ multiplex PCR, the TCRdb table keeps only in-frame clones and is missing some. Of tens of thousands of clones listed, approximately 80% are singletons. PBMC were collected before vaccination, two weeks after the third vaccination, and at progression. The TCR was taken from a human donor with glioblastoma. V is TRBV5-4 and J is TRBJ1-1; 8 bases are shared with TRBD1. The specimen comprised blood, sampled before dendritic cell vaccination. CDR3 loop: CASSPTGVPEAFF. The CDR3 DNA reads as TGTGCCAGCAGCCCGACAGGGGTCCCTGAAGCTTTCTTT. Full variable domain (remainder filled in from reference TRBV5-4 and TRBJ1-1): ETGVTQSPTHLIKTRGQQVTLRCSSQSGHNTVSWYQQALGQGPQFIFQYYREEENGRGNFPPRFSGLQFPNYSSELNVNALELDDSALYLCASSPTGVPEAFFGQGTRLTVV.